The 2 T cell receptor beta chains below were found in one sample sequenced in a study of beta chain features in type 1 diabetes. For these receptors, no antigen is known. Study-wide points: Shortening that was moderate but significant affected the TCRB CDR3s of Type 1 diabetes patients in all four CD4+ subsets.

The investigators reverse transcribed all of the isolated RNA, so they sequenced expressed TCRB transcripts. Sequencing used immunoSEQ multiplex PCR; TCRdb keeps in-frame clones, though not all of them. The repertoire includes around 250,000 clones, about 15% of them detected once, and approximately 0.018% sits in the top ten. Sequenced sample: naive CD4+ T cells from blood. These receptors originate from a man aged 30 to 39 with type 1 diabetes.

This clone has only a few counts. The chain uses TRBV9 and TRBJ2-7, with D perhaps TRBD2 (7 bases). V lost 4 bases, J lost 6 bases, and 20 bases lay in between. The germline gives CDR1 SGDLS, CDR2 YYNGEE. The CDR3 spans 15 residues. The CDR3 reads CASSPPGGGRSEQYF. The CDR3 region has the DNA TGTGCCAGCAGCCCCCCGGGCGGGGGCCGGTCCGAGCAGTACTTC. The whole variable domain, filled in from reference TRBV9 and TRBJ2-7, reads DSGVTQTPKHLITATGQRVTLRCSPRSGDLSVYWYQQSLDQGLQFLIQYYNGEERAKGNILERFSAQQFPDLHSELNLSSLELGDSALYFCASSPPGGGRSEQYFGPGTRLTVT.

The chain has TRBV6-5 and TRBJ1-2; D is possibly TRBD1 (6 bases). Germline CDR1 MNHEY, CDR2 SVGAGI. V lost 0 bases to trimming and J lost 4 bases, with 9 bases between them. The CDR3 spans 14 residues. The DNA of the CDR3 is TGTGCCAGCAGTTACTCGCGCAGGGGCTATGGCTACACCTTC. This translates into CASSYSRRGYGYTF.